This TCR beta chain was obtained from a study of blood T cell repertoires in COVID-19. Study details: The analysed material was cDNA or gDNA that came from T cells, B-cell-depleted T cells, or PBMCs.

Data came from immunoSEQ multiplex PCR; TCRdb stores just in-frame clones and leaves some out. The table lists 78,000 or so clones, roughly four fifths of them singletons. Germline CDR1 and CDR2: MNHEY and SMNVEV (reference sequence). The V and J ends lost 6 bases and 9 bases, in that order; junction bases with no gene match: 10. The CDR3 runs 15 residues. The material sequenced was peripheral blood. The TCR was taken from a human donor in a cohort sampled during active COVID-19. The chain uses TRBV27 and TRBJ2-1, with 11 bases fitting TRBD2. The CDR3 loop is CASRQTSGIFAEQFF. The CDR3 DNA sequence: TGTGCCAGCAGGCAGACTAGCGGGATTTTCGCTGAGCAGTTCTTC.